This is a list of T cell receptor beta chains from one sample in a study of early T cells in non-severe SARS-CoV-2 infection. TCRdb recomputed calls from the 5' RACE reads with MiXCR, one row per CDR3 protein. The data show more than 75,000 distinct CDR3 sequences, approximately 13% seen once. The sequencing sample was made of whole blood. The receptor set was obtained from an adult who was a healthcare worker with PCR-confirmed SARS-CoV-2 infection or an uninfected control (not recorded which). Each CDR3 is given with its conserved first and last residue. D genes are given only for firm matches. The listing skips clone size in some rows; elsewhere it reads once, few, many or a size class.

>-|TRBV29-1|-|TRBJ2-7
TGCAGCGTTTACGCCGAGGGCCGAAAGCAATTC
CSVYAEGRKQF
>few|TRBV7-6|-|TRBJ2-1
TGTGCCAGCAGCTTAGTTACCGGGAACATCAATGAGCAGTTCTTC
CASSLVTGNINEQFF
>many|TRBV20-1|TRBD1|TRBJ2-5
TGCAGTGCTAAGGACAGGCGGTGGCAAGAGACCCAGTACTTC
CSAKDRRWQETQYF
>many|TRBV13|-|TRBJ2-1
TGTGCCAGCAGTCCGGTGGTGGGGGATGAGCAGTTCTTC
CASSPVVGDEQFF
>-|TRBV7-6|TRBD2|TRBJ2-1
TGTGCCAGCAGCTTAGCTCCTCGGACTAGTTTGTACAATGAGCAGTTCTTC
CASSLAPRTSLYNEQFF
>few|TRBV5-1|-|TRBJ2-1
TGCGCCAGCAGCTCGACTCGACTCCCCAACAATGAGCAGTTCTTC
CASSSTRLPNNEQFF
>few|TRBV15|-|TRBJ1-5
TGTGCCACCAGCACACGAAATCAGCCCCAGCATTTT
CATSTRNQPQHF
>many|TRBV6-1|-|TRBJ2-7
TGTGCCAGCAGTGGGTGGGATTTGAGGGTTCACCACCCCTACTACGAGCAGTACTTC
CASSGWDLRVHHPYYEQYF
>few|TRBV5-4|-|TRBJ1-3
TGTGCCAGCAGCTCCGATAGCAGGAGTCTCCCTGGAAACACCATATATTTT
CASSSDSRSLPGNTIYF
>few|TRBV24-1|TRBD2|TRBJ2-3
TGTGCCACCAGTGATTTAGGATCCAGCGGGAGGAATTCCGAATTTAGCACAGATACGCAGTATTTT
CATSDLGSSGRNSEFSTDTQYF
>-|TRBV3-1|-|TRBJ2-5
TGTGCCAGCAGCCACAACCAAGAGACCCAGTACTTC
CASSHNQETQYF